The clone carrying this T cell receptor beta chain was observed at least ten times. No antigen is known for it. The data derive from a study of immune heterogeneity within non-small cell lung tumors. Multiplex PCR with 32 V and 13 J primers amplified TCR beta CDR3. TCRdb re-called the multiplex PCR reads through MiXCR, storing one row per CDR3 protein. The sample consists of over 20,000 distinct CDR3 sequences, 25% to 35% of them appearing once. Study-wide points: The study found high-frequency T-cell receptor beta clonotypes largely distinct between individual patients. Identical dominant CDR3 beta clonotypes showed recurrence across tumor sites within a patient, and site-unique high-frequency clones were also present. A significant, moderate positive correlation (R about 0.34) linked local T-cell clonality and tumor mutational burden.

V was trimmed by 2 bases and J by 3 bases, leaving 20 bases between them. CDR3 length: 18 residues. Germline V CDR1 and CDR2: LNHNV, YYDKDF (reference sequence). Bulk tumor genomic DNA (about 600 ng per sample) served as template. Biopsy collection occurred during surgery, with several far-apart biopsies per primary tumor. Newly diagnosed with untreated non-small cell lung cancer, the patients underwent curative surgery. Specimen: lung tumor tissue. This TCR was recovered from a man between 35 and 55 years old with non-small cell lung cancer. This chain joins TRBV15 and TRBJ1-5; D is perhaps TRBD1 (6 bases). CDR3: CATSRTRGLSYDNQPQHF. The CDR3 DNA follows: TGTGCCACCAGCAGAACCAGGGGCCTCTCTTACGACAATCAGCCCCAGCATTTT.